A single T cell receptor (beta chain) is shown here with its context. Libraries were prepared by immunoSEQ multiplex PCR; TCRdb keeps only in-frame clonotypes and omits some of them. The table records some 60,000 clones, 91% of them present only once. The CDR3 runs to 15 residues. V dropped 4 bases and J dropped 0 bases, with 10 bases sitting between them. CDR1 and CDR2 from the germline V gene are KGHSH and LQKENI. This specimen comes from a study of OX40 agonist ivuxolimab in advanced cancers. Sequenced here: CD4+ or CD8+ T cells sorted from blood, sampled in a trial of the OX40 agonist ivuxolimab. The rearrangement links TRBV18 to TRBJ2-1; the D gene is possibly TRBD2 (6 bases). This TCR was recovered from an adult with an advanced solid tumor such as melanoma, head and neck, liver or kidney cancer. CDR3 DNA: TGTGCCAGCTCACTTCGGGGGATCTCCTACAATGAGCAGTTCTTC. It is translated as CASSLRGISYNEQFF.